These 24 T cell receptor beta chains share one sample of origin, sequenced in a study of regulatory T cells in long-lasting Graves disease. This sample's time point: newly diagnosed GD, antithyroid drugs for less than 3 months. After RNA was extracted from PBMCs, the TCR library was made from it. To make TCR beta libraries, researchers used iRepertoire HTBI primers and Arm-PCR of CDR3 regions. TCRdb called the multiplex PCR reads again in MiXCR, with one record for every CDR3 protein. The repertoire consists of over 350,000 distinct CDR3 sequences, with approximately 15% occurring once and the leading ten covering about 7.6%. These sequences were also reported in another study, on T cells in Graves' hyperthyroidism and ophthalmopathy.

Material: peripheral blood mononuclear cells (PBMCs), obtained at new diagnosis, from a patient treated with antithyroid drugs. The receptor set was obtained from a middle-aged woman with Graves disease.

With regard to this clonotype: One end of the junction varies from germline; a read error may be responsible. The rearrangement joins TRBV5-1 to TRBJ1-1; tentatively, D is TRBD1 (5 bases). This CDR3 region has 15 residues. In germline, CDR1 is SGHRS, CDR2 YFSETQ. The CDR3 coding sequence is TGTGCCAGCAGCGTAGACGGGGGTATGAACACTGAAGCTTTCTTT. Encoded protein: CASSVDGGMNTEAFF.

This clonotype was detected a few times. Since a much larger clone is just one base distant, this may be a read error. The chain is built from TRBV6-2 or TRBV6-3 and TRBJ2-5; D not certain. The CDR3 spans 15 residues. Trimming took off 4 bases at V and 2 bases at J, with 14 bases between the two ends. Germline V lookup: CDR1 MNHEY, CDR2 SVGEGT. The CDR3 coding sequence is TGTGCCAGCAGTTCCGTCCAGGAGTGGCAAGAGACCCAGTACTTC. Translated: CASSSVQEWQETQYF.

This clonotype was detected ten times or more. The junction and the germline gene differ at one end; a read error may be behind it. The chain employs TRBV2 and TRBJ2-3, with 9 bases fitting TRBD2. The germline V gene has CDR1 SNHLY and CDR2 FYNNEI. The CDR3 loop spans 13 amino acids. In DNA, the CDR3 is TGTGCCAGCAGTGAATTGGCTAGCGGGGCTCGGGATTTT. Amino acids: CASSELASGARDF.

This clonotype has ten or more counts. The chain joins TRBV9 to TRBJ2-2; tentative D call: TRBD1 (6 bases). V lost 3 bases and J lost 2, with 17 bases in between. Germline CDR1 is SGDLS and CDR2 is YYNGEE. The CDR3 runs 17 residues. CDR3 sequence reads: CASSEPQGHYNTGELFF. The CDR3 DNA follows: TGTGCCAGCAGCGAGCCACAGGGACACTACAACACCGGGGAGCTGTTTTTT.

This CDR3 reads CASSLDRRGDNEQFF. The CDR3 DNA reads as TGCGCCAGCAGCTTGGACCGTCGGGGAGACAATGAGCAGTTCTTC. This rearrangement joins TRBV5-1 to TRBJ2-1; maybe TRBD2 (5 bases). Deletions cut 0 bases from V and 5 bases from J, with 12 bases between. The CDR3 consists of 15 residues. Germline assignment: CDR1 SGHRS and CDR2 YFSETQ.

As regards this clonotype: A much larger clone is a single base away; this may be a read error. This sequence joins TRBV7-2 and TRBJ2-5; 9 bases match TRBD2. CDR3 length equals 18 residues. J gave up 5 bases and V 5 bases, and 18 bases lay outside the gene matches. Per the germline V gene, CDR1 is SGHTA and CDR2 is FQGNSA. The CDR3 nucleotides are TGTGCCAGCAGCCGGGGGGGGGCTAGCGGGACCTTACACGAGACCCAGTACTTC. Residues: CASSRGGASGTLHETQYF.

This clonotype was recorded at least ten times. The V and J genes are TRBV27 and TRBJ2-2, with TRBD2 identical over 13 bases. CDR3 size: 17 residues. Unmatched junction bases numbered 9, after V lost 7 bases and J lost 4 bases. CDR1 is MNHEY and CDR2 is SMNVEV in the germline V gene (reference sequence). CDR3 DNA: TGTGCCAGCACCCGGACTAGCGGGAGATTGAGCACCGGGGAGCTGTTTTTT. This codes for CASTRTSGRLSTGELFF.

In its sample, this clonotype was seen many times. The rearrangement uses TRBV11-2 and TRBJ1-2; D gene ambiguous. CDR1 is SGHAT, CDR2 FQNNGV, per germline. This CDR3 has 14 amino acids. Trimming left V 5 bases short and J 8 bases short, with 18 bases between. The CDR3 is CASSTSGGLVGYTF. In nucleotides, the CDR3 is TGTGCCAGCAGCACCTCGGGAGGCTTGGTGGGCTACACCTTC.

The rearrangement links TRBV28 to TRBJ1-1, with D unclear. The CDR3 spans 12 residues. CDR1 and CDR2 from the germline V gene are MDHEN and SYDVKM. V was clipped by 8 bases and J by 7 bases, with 14 bases between them. The CDR3 DNA reads as TGTGCCAGCCACCGGACGGGCGGTGAAGCTTTCTTT. This codes for CASHRTGGEAFF.

This clonotype was seen a handful of times. CDR3 loop: CASGSQGQGGKEQYF. CDR3 DNA sequence: TGTGCTAGTGGTTCGCAGGGACAGGGAGGTAAGGAGCAGTACTTC. V is TRBV12-5 and J is TRBJ2-7; TRBD1 matches 9 bases. This CDR3 comprises 15 residues. J lost 7 bases, V lost 4 bases, and 11 bases had no gene match. Germline V gene sequence: CDR1 LGHNT, CDR2 FRNRAP.

This clonotype appeared many times. This chain joins TRBV6-2 or TRBV6-3 and TRBJ2-2, with D uncertain. The CDR3 spans 14 residues. The germline V gene has CDR1 MNHEY and CDR2 SVGEGT. Trimming stripped 6 bases from V and 1 base from J, with 9 bases between. CDR3 in amino acids: CASRPDQNTGELFF. DNA of the CDR3: TGTGCCAGCAGGCCCGACCAGAACACCGGGGAGCTGTTTTTT.

About this clonotype: A much larger clonotype is one base distant, so this may be a read error. V is TRBV5-5 and J is TRBJ2-1; D unresolved. This CDR3 comprises 11 residues. With 9 bases removed from V and 6 bases from J, the gap between germline ends came to 10 bases. Germline values: CDR1 SGHKS, CDR2 YYEKEE (reference sequence). CDR3 coding DNA: TGTGCCACCCGAGAGTCCAATGAGCAGTTCTTC. Its protein product is CATRESNEQFF. The complete variable domain, with remaining parts taken from reference TRBV5-5 and TRBJ2-1, reads DAGVTQSPTHLIKTRGQQVTLRCSPISGHKSVSWYQQVLGQGPQFIFQYYEKEERGRGNFPDRFSARQFPNYSSELNVNALLLGDSALYLCATRESNEQFFGPGTRLTVL.

Worth noting for this clonotype: A much larger clone differs by one base, so this may be a read error. The chain couples TRBV5-1 to TRBJ2-7; no clear D. Germline CDR1 SGHRS, CDR2 YFSETQ. The CDR3 is 12 residues long. CDR3 in DNA: TGCGCCAGCGGCTTGCCTTCGCGGGAGCAGTACTTC. It encodes CASGLPSREQYF.

This clonotype was seen a handful of times. The rearrangement joins TRBV7-2 to TRBJ1-5, with 8 nucleotides matching TRBD1. The germline CDR1 and CDR2 sequences are SGHTA and FQGNSA. This CDR3 has 15 residues. Trimming cost V 5 bases and J 3 bases; bases outside gene matches: 6. The CDR3 here is CASSPTGDYNQPQHF. The DNA for the CDR3 is TGTGCCAGCAGCCCGACAGGGGACTACAATCAGCCCCAGCATTTT.

In its sample, this clonotype was seen a few times. The chain recombines TRBV28 with TRBJ1-2, with D unresolved. CDR1 and CDR2 from the germline V gene are MDHEN and SYDVKM. Trimming removed 8 bases from V and 7 bases from J, with 11 bases in between. This CDR3 has 11 residues. CDR3 nucleotides: TGTGCCAGCGGAACGGGTTCTGGCTACACCTTC. Amino acid sequence: CASGTGSGYTF.

This clonotype was seen ten or more times. The V and J genes are TRBV12-3 or TRBV12-4 and TRBJ1-6; TRBD1 is a possible D gene (5 bases). CDR3 length equals 16 residues. V was shortened by 6 bases and J by 5 bases, with 17 bases between the two germline ends. For the CDR3, the DNA is TGTGCCAGCAGCGGCTGGCGGGGGGGGGATAATTCACCCCTCCACTTT. Its translation: CASSGWRGGDNSPLHF.

V gene TRBV20-1 combines with J gene TRBJ2-5, with a possible D match to TRBD2 (6 bases). CDR1 and CDR2 from the germline V gene are DFQATT and SNEGSKA (reference sequence). The CDR3 extends over 13 amino acids. V lost 3 bases and J lost 2, with 10 bases in between. The CDR3 spells CSARPGVQETQYF. CDR3 bases: TGCAGTGCTAGGCCGGGGGTACAAGAGACCCAGTACTTC.

This clonotype was counted many times. The CDR3 region is CASSFGAADTQYF. CDR3 in DNA: TGTGCCAGCAGTTTCGGGGCAGCAGATACGCAGTATTTT. V and J are TRBV12-3 or TRBV12-4 and TRBJ2-3; D possibly uses TRBD1 or TRBD2 (5 bases each). This CDR3 is built from 13 residues. V gave up 3 bases and J gave up 4 bases, with 8 bases separating them.

The chain is built from TRBV12-3 or TRBV12-4 and TRBJ1-5; D not certain. V gave up 7 bases and J gave up 9 bases, with 16 bases separating them. The CDR3 is 13 amino acids. This CDR3 reads CASTLSLVRPQHF. DNA for the CDR3: TGTGCCAGCACCCTGTCCTTAGTTCGGCCCCAGCATTTT.

In its sample, this clonotype was seen a few times. V usage is TRBV25-1 and J usage is TRBJ2-1; 14 bases agree with TRBD2. Germline assignment: CDR1 MGHDK and CDR2 SYGVNS. The CDR3 spans 16 residues. With V trimmed by 4 bases and J by 8 bases, 7 bases remained unmatched. This chain's CDR3 is CASSGLTSGRAYEQFF. In nucleotides, the CDR3 is TGTGCCAGCAGTGGCCTGACTAGCGGGAGGGCCTATGAGCAGTTCTTC.

At least ten counts were recorded for this clonotype. The CDR3 nucleotides are TGTGCCAGCAGACCCGGGACAGGGGTTTACGAGCAGTACTTC. Its translation: CASRPGTGVYEQYF. The J gene is TRBJ2-7, the V gene TRBV25-1; 10 nucleotides align to TRBD1. The CDR3 spans 14 residues. V trimming: 6 bases; J trimming: 4 bases; junction bases outside the gene matches: 6. The V gene's germline CDR1 is MGHDK and CDR2 SYGVNS.

Comment on this clonotype: With a much larger clone just one base away, this may be a read error. The chain uses TRBV24-1 and TRBJ1-5; D is perhaps TRBD1 (6 bases). V lost 3 bases and J lost 3, with 14 bases in between. Germline CDR1 reads KGHDR; CDR2 reads SFDVKD. This CDR3 has 16 residues. The CDR3 spells CATSDAAGDYNQPQHF. The CDR3, as DNA: TGTGCCACCAGTGATGCAGCAGGGGACTACAATCAGCCCCAGCATTTT.

The J gene is TRBJ2-1, the V gene TRBV5-1; the D gene is possibly TRBD1 (6 bases). Germline V lookup: CDR1 SGHRS, CDR2 YFSETQ. The CDR3 has 13 residues. Between the trimmed V and J ends, which lost 4 bases and 5 bases, there was a span of 10 bases. CDR3 nucleotides: TGCGCCAGCAGCGCGGACAGCGACAATGAGCAGTTCTTC. It specifies CASSADSDNEQFF.

The J gene is TRBJ2-2, the V gene TRBV18; TRBD1 matches 12 bases. This CDR3 spans 17 amino acids. Per the germline V gene, CDR1 is KGHSH and CDR2 is LQKENI. J gave up 8 bases and V 0 bases, and 7 bases lay outside the gene matches. The CDR3 nucleotides are TGTGCCAGCTCACCACCGATAGGGACAGGGGGCACTGGGGAGCTGTTTTTT. Amino acid sequence: CASSPPIGTGGTGELFF.